The 2 T cell receptor beta chains given below trace back to one sample, sequenced in a study of Ad26.COV2.S vaccination and SARS-CoV-2 variants. Documented treatment: some 20 received Ad26.COV2.S at low or high dose, single or two shots; a few received placebo; per-sample allocation not given. Samples analyzed were those drawn on day 63 after the first vaccine or placebo injection. The table came from immunoSEQ multiplex PCR; TCRdb's copy has only in-frame clones and leaves some out. Of 450,000 to 550,000 clones listed, 80% to 90% were seen once; the top ten hold approximately 2.5%. The sample here was peripheral blood, taken in a trial of Ad26.COV2.S vaccine versus placebo. The receptor source for this set is a person between 18 and 65 years old who received the Ad26.COV2.S COVID-19 vaccine or a placebo.

The gene calls are TRBV7-9 and TRBJ2-4; D is ambiguous. CDR3 length equals 15 residues. Germline CDR1 is SEHNR and CDR2 is FQNEAQ (reference sequence). V was shortened by 1 base and J by 3 bases, with 10 bases between the two germline ends. The CDR3 sequence: CASSLGGFDKNIQYF. CDR3 nucleotides: TGTGCCAGCAGCTTAGGTGGTTTCGACAAAAACATTCAGTACTTC.

J is TRBJ1-4 and V is TRBV6-2 or TRBV6-3; no definite D call. The CDR3 runs 15 residues. The germline gives CDR1 MNHEY, CDR2 SVGEGT. Trimming took 2 bases from V and 8 from J, leaving 15 bases between them. Here the CDR3 DNA reads TGTGCCAGCAGTTACAGAGCCCGGAATGGCGAAAAACTGTTTTTT. Translated, it gives CASSYRARNGEKLFF.